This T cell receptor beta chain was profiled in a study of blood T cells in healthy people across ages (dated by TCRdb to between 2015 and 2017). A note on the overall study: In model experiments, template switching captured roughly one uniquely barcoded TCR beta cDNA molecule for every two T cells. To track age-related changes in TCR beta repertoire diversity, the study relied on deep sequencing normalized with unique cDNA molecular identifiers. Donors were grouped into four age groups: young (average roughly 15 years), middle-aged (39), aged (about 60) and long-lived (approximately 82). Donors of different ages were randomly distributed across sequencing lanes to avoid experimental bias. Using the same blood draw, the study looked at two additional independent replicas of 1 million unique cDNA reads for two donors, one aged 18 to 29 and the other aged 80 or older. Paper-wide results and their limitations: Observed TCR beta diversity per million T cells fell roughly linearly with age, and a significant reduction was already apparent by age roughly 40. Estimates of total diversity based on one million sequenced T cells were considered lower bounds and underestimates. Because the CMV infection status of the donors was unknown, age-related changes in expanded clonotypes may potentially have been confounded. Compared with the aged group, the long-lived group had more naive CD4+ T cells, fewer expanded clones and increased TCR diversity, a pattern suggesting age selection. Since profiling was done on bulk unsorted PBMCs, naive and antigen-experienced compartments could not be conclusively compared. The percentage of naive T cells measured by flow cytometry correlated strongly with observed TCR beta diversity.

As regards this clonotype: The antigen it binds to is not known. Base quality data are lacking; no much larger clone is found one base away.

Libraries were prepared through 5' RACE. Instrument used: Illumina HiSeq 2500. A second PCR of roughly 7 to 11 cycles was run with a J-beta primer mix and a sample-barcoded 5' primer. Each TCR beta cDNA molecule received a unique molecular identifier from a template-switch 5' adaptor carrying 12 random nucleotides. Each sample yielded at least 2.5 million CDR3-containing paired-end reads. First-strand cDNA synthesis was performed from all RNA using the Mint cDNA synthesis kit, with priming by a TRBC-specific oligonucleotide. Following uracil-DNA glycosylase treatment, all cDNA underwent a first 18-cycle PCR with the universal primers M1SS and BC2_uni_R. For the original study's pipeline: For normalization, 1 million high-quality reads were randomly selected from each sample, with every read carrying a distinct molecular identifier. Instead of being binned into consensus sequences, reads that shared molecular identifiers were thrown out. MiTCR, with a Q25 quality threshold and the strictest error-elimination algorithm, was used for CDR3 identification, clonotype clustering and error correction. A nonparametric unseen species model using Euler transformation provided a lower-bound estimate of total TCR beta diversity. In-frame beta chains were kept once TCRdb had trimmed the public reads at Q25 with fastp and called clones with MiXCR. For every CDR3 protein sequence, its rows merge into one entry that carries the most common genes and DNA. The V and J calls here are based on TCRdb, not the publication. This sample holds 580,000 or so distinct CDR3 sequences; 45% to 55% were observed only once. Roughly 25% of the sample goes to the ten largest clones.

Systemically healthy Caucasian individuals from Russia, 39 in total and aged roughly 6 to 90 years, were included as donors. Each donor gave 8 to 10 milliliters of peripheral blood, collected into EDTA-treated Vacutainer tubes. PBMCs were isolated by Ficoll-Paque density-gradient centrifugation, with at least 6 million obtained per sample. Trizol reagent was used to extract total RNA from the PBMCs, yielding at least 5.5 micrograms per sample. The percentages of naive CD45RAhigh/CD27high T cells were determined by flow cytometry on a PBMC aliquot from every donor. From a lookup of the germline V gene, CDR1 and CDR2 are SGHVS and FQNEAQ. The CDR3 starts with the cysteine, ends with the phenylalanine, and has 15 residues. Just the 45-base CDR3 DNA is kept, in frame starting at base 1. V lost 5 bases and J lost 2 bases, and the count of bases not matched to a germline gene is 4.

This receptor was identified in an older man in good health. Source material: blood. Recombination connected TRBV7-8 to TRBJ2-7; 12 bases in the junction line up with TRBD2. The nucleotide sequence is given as TGTGCCAGCAGCCAACGACTAGCGGGAGCCTACGAGCAGTACTTC. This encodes CASSQRLAGAYEQYF.